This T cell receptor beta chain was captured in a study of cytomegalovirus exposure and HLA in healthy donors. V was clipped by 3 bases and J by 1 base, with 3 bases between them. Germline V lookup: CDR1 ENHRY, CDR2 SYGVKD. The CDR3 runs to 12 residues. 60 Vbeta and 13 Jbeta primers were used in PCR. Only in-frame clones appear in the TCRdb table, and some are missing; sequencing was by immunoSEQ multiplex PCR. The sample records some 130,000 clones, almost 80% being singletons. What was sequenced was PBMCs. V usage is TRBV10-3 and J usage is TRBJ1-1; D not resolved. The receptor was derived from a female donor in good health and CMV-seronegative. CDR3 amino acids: CAISDSNTEAFF. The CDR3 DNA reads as TGTGCCATCAGTGACTCGAACACTGAAGCTTTCTTT.